This TCR beta chain was identified during a study of T cells after yellow fever vaccination (dated by TCRdb to between 2018 and 2020). As for the study more broadly: Libraries from fractions with low cell numbers were prepared with the SMART-Seq v4 Ultra Low Input RNA kit. Two healthy male donors made up the cohort, one aged 18 to 30 years and the other aged 30 to 40 years. Bulk TCR alpha and beta repertoires were sequenced longitudinally to track T-cell clones before and after primary and booster YFV17D yellow fever vaccination. Blood was drawn at multiple timepoints before and after primary and secondary immunization, with bulk PBMC replicates and cell subsets isolated.

General conclusions and limits of the study: The secondary T-cell response was found to be weaker but faster than the primary response, with a peak reached on day 5 rather than on day 15. Most clones expanded after primary vaccination were re-detected after the booster (almost 98% of CD4 and around 88% of CD8), suggesting broad memory maintenance. Because abundant contaminating clonotypes from the bulk population could be contained in FACS-sorted repertoires, computational filtering was required. A small share of clonotypes occurred in both CD4 and CD8 compartments, likely arising from convergent recombination. Only a couple of donors were included in the study, so the extent to which the findings can be generalized is limited.

The germline V gene (reference sequence) sets CDR1 to DFQATT and CDR2 to SNEGSKA. The CDR3 goes from the cysteine to the phenylalanine over 12 residues. The sequence is cut down to CDR3 DNA, 36 bases in frame from base 1. V sheds 3 bases and J sheds 5 bases, leaving 7 bases between their ends. In light of the paper, this sample's treatment or condition label describes: live attenuated yellow fever vaccine strain. A standard Ficoll-Paque protocol was used to isolate PBMCs from peripheral blood. Dynabeads CD4 and CD8 positive selection kits were used to isolate the CD4 and CD8 T-cell fractions. RNA was extracted with TriZol from bulk PBMCs, CD4 and CD8 fractions, and dextramer-positive and dextramer-negative fractions. TCR cDNA was synthesized by 5'RACE template switching, through which a universal primer site and unique molecular identifiers were introduced. Priming of cDNA synthesis was performed from both the TCR alpha and TCR beta constant segments. Two PCR steps were used to amplify libraries, with sample barcodes and sequencing adapters being added in the second step. Sequencing of libraries was done on Illumina HiSeq 2500 (2x100 bp) or NovaSeq (2x150 bp). Per the original workflow: Demultiplexing of reads and collapsing into UMI consensus sequences were performed with MIGEC, and V(D)J alignment was carried out with MiXCR. Using edgeR on replicate PBMC samples, clonotypes were called vaccine-responding if FDR was below 0.01 and the log2 fold change was above 5 up to day 15. Each bulk clonotype was labeled CD4 or CD8 based on which sequenced repertoire, CD4 or CD8, contained the clonotype at higher abundance. TCRdb reprocessing: public reads trimmed at Q25 with fastp, clones called with MiXCR, in-frame beta chains kept. One record per CDR3 amino acid sequence lists the most common genes and DNA. TCRdb, rather than the study authors, made the V and J calls. The sample yields roughly 250,000 distinct CDR3 sequences; approximately 13% were counted once. About 0.51% of the sample is in the top ten clones.

A word on this clonotype: Its antigen is currently not known. Base quality data are lacking; no much larger clone is found one base away.

The rearrangement joined TRBV20-1 to TRBJ2-2; the D gene assignment is ambiguous. The sequencing used CD4+ T cells sorted from PBMCs, collected 45 days after the yellow fever booster vaccination. This receptor was taken from a man younger than 40 who received the YFV17D yellow fever vaccine. The CDR3 protein sequence reads: CSASSGTGELFF. The base sequence is TGCAGTGCTAGCTCTGGAACCGGGGAGCTGTTTTTT.